One and the same sample provided the 13 T cell receptor beta chains below, sequenced in a study of blood T cell repertoires in COVID-19. Here immunoSEQ multiplex PCR was the method, and the copy in TCRdb shows in-frame clones only, minus some. In the table there are about 140,000 clones, 77% of which are singletons. Sequencing input: peripheral blood. The receptor set was obtained from a woman aged 50 to 60 with active or convalescent COVID-19.

The CDR3 loop reads CASSDRFYGYTF. For the CDR3, the DNA is TGTGCCAGCAGTGACAGGTTCTATGGCTACACCTTC. The chain joins TRBV2 to TRBJ1-2, with D hard to call. Germline loops: CDR1 SNHLY, CDR2 FYNNEI. The CDR3 is 12 amino acids. Trimming removed 3 bases from V and 4 bases from J, with 6 bases in between.

This clone was seen more than once but under ten times. DNA for the CDR3: TGTGCCAGCGAGATGAGGCGACCTGAAGCTTTCTTT. Translating gives CASEMRRPEAFF. The chain carries TRBV2 and TRBJ1-1; the D is unclear. V was cut by 8 bases and J by 6 bases, with 13 bases left in between. The CDR3 runs 12 residues. From germline, CDR1 is SNHLY and CDR2 FYNNEI. Full variable domain (outside the CDR3, taken from reference TRBV2 and TRBJ1-1): EPEVTQTPSHQVTQMGQEVILRCVPISNHLYFYWYRQILGQKVEFLVSFYNNEISEKSEIFDDQFSVERPDGSNFTLKIRSTKLEDSAMYFCASEMRRPEAFFGQGTRLTVV.

The chain links TRBV11-2 to TRBJ2-3; D possibly corresponds to TRBD2 (6 bases). This CDR3 spans 14 amino acids. Trimming pared 3 bases from V and 4 bases from J, leaving 11 bases between. Germline values: CDR1 SGHAT, CDR2 FQNNGV. In DNA form, the CDR3 reads TGTGCCAGCAGCTTGGGAGGAGGGCCAGATACGCAGTATTTT. Protein sequence: CASSLGGGPDTQYF. Supplemented by reference TRBV11-2 and TRBJ2-3, the full variable domain reads EAGVAQSPRYKIIEKRQSVAFWCNPISGHATLYWYQQILGQGPKLLIQFQNNGVVDDSQLPKDRFSAERLKGVDSTLKIQPAKLEDSAVYLCASSLGGGPDTQYFGPGTRLTVL.

This sequence joins TRBV4-3 and TRBJ2-5, with TRBD2 matching 11 bases. The CDR3 has 16 residues. With V trimmed by 1 base and J by 4 bases, 5 bases remained unmatched. The germline gives CDR1 LGHNA, CDR2 YSLEER. CDR3 DNA: TGCGCCAGCAGCCAAGTCGATAGCGGGGGGGCAGAGACCCAGTACTTC. Amino acids: CASSQVDSGGAETQYF.

The chain is built from TRBV7-8 and TRBJ1-3; 10 bases agree with TRBD1. The CDR3 extends over 16 amino acids. The V gene's germline CDR1 is SGHVS and CDR2 FQNEAQ. Unmatched junction bases numbered 3, after V lost 3 bases and J lost 1 base. CDR3 DNA sequence: TGTGCCAGCAGCTTGGACAGGGGGAAGTCTGGAAACACCATATATTTT. Encoded protein: CASSLDRGKSGNTIYF.

This clone was recorded a few times. V is TRBV6-2 or TRBV6-3 and J is TRBJ2-7, with D maybe TRBD2 (5 bases). V lost 5 bases to trimming and J lost 3 bases, with 17 bases between them. CDR1 is MNHEY, CDR2 SVGEGT, per germline. The CDR3 contains 15 residues. CDR3 sequence: CASSADYTAHYEQYF. The CDR3 nucleotides read TGTGCCAGCAGTGCAGACTACACCGCCCACTACGAGCAGTACTTC.

In regard to this clone: Sequence at one end of the junction differs from germline and may be a read error. The J gene is TRBJ1-4, the V gene TRBV4-3, with 8 bases identical to TRBD1. CDR1 and CDR2 (germline): LGHNA, YSLEER. CDR3 length: 16 residues. This CDR3 is CASSQEGQAINEKLFF. CDR3 bases: TGCGCCAGCAGTCAAGAGGGACAGGCCATAAATGAAAAACTGTTTTTT.

V usage is TRBV7-2 and J usage is TRBJ1-5, with 11 bases fitting TRBD1. The CDR3 spans 17 residues. CDR1 and CDR2 (germline): SGHTA, FQGNSA. The V and J ends lost 5 bases and 1 base, in that order; junction bases with no gene match: 7. The chain's CDR3 is CASSHGQGAGSNQPQHF. The CDR3 bases are TGTGCCAGCAGCCATGGACAGGGGGCTGGGAGCAATCAGCCCCAGCATTTT.

This chain uses TRBV25-1 with TRBJ2-2; D gene unclear. V lost 3 bases and J 4 bases, leaving 6 bases between the germline ends. CDR3 length equals 13 residues. Per germline, CDR1 MGHDK and CDR2 SYGVNS. CDR3 residues: CASSDSVTGELFF. CDR3 DNA: TGTGCCAGCAGTGACTCAGTCACCGGGGAGCTGTTTTTT.

CDR3 DNA: TGTGCCAGTAGCTTAAGCGGGAGAGGGGCCACAGATACGCAGTATTTT. This sequence encodes CASSLSGRGATDTQYF. The V call is TRBV19, the J call TRBJ2-3, with TRBD2 matching over 8 bases. Germline CDR1 and CDR2: LNHDA and SQIVND (reference sequence). The ends lost 6 bases at V and 2 bases at J; junction bases unmatched: 10. The CDR3 sequence is 16 residues long.

The chain is built from TRBV2 and TRBJ1-6, with TRBD1 identical over 7 bases. Germline V lookup: CDR1 SNHLY, CDR2 FYNNEI. Losses at the gene ends were 10 bases for V and 0 bases for J; bases not matched to a gene: 9. The CDR3 length is 16 residues. Written as DNA, the CDR3 is TGTGCCACCAGGGGGGGGCGCAACTCCTATAATTCACCCCTCCACTTT. It yields the protein CATRGGRNSYNSPLHF.

The rearrangement uses TRBV5-4 and TRBJ1-1; TRBD1 is a possible D gene (6 bases). CDR3 length equals 14 residues. Looked up from germline, CDR1 is SGHNT and CDR2 is YYREEE (reference sequence). V shed 4 bases and J shed 4 bases, with 14 bases lying between them. This CDR3 is CASSPGAGVTEAFF. The CDR3 region has the DNA TGTGCCAGCAGCCCAGGTGCAGGGGTCACTGAAGCTTTCTTT.

The chain carries TRBV29-1 and TRBJ2-1, with 7 bases matching TRBD2. The CDR3 is made up of 14 amino acids. CDR1 SQVTM and CDR2 ANQGSEA come from the germline V gene. V lost 2 bases to trimming and J lost 2 bases; unmatched junction nucleotides: 3. CDR3 nucleotides: TGCAGCGTTGAATCGGGAGGCACCTACAATGAGCAGTTCTTC. Translation gives CSVESGGTYNEQFF.